The 19 T cell receptor beta chains reported below all come from one sample, sequenced in a study of T cell responses to AZD1222 COVID-19 vaccine. Method: immunoSEQ multiplex PCR; TCRdb's copy keeps in-frame clones and lacks some. The profile shows fewer than 180,000 clones, more than 85% of them singletons. The source material was peripheral blood, sampled 28 days after the second AZD1222 dose. The receptors come from an adult who received the AZD1222 COVID-19 vaccine.

The V gene is TRBV25-1, the J gene TRBJ1-2, with 8 bases matching TRBD1. Germline CDR1 and CDR2: MGHDK and SYGVNS. Trimming took 4 bases from V and 6 from J; bases not matched to a gene: 7. The length of the CDR3 is 14 residues. The CDR3 region has the DNA TGTGCCAGCAGTGGCGCGGACAGGGTTGATGGCTACACCTTC. Translating gives CASSGADRVDGYTF.

This chain links TRBV6-4 with TRBJ1-2; 9 bases match TRBD1. CDR3 size: 13 residues. The V and J ends lost 11 bases and 5 bases, in that order; junction bases with no gene match: 9. The germline V gene has CDR1 MRHNA and CDR2 SNTAGT. The CDR3 DNA is TGTGCCTCACGGGGGACAGGGCAATATGGCTACACCTTC. This gives the protein CASRGTGQYGYTF.

This sequence joins TRBV4-1 and TRBJ2-7; D might be TRBD1 or TRBD2, each matching 5 bases. V lost 1 base and J 2 bases, leaving 6 bases between the germline ends. Germline V gene data show CDR1 as MGHRA and CDR2 as YSYEKL. The CDR3 loop spans 13 amino acids. The CDR3 protein is CASSQGGAYEQYF. The CDR3, as DNA: TGCGCCAGCAGCCAAGGAGGGGCCTACGAGCAGTACTTC.

This sequence joins TRBV16 and TRBJ1-6, with D perhaps matching TRBD1 (5 bases). The ends were cut back, 0 bases at V and 7 bases at J, with 10 bases in the middle. The CDR3 sequence is 15 residues long. Germline values: CDR1 KGHSY, CDR2 FQNENV. The CDR3 DNA reads TGTGCCAGCAGCCAATCACGGGGGTTGAATTCACCCCTCCACTTT. Translated, it gives CASSQSRGLNSPLHF.

This chain uses TRBV29-1 with TRBJ2-3, with D unclear. CDR3 length equals 13 residues. V was cut by 4 bases and J by 1 base, with 9 bases left in between. Germline assignment: CDR1 SQVTM and CDR2 ANQGSEA. CDR3 nucleotides: TGCAGCGTTGCCCCCCTAGGCACAGATACGCAGTATTTT. It encodes CSVAPLGTDTQYF.

The V call is TRBV7-3, the J call TRBJ2-5; the D gene is possibly TRBD1 (5 bases). Germline V gene data show CDR1 as SGHTA and CDR2 as FQGTGA. Trimming left V 4 bases short and J 4 bases short, with 16 bases between. The CDR3 totals 15 residues. CDR3 bases: TGTGCCAGCAGCTATTCCCCAGGGTTTGGAGAGACCCAGTACTTC. It encodes CASSYSPGFGETQYF.

This rearrangement joins TRBV3-1 (or the pseudogene TRBV3-2) to TRBJ2-1; the D call may be TRBD1 or TRBD2 (5 bases each). There are 14 residues in the CDR3. V lost 3 bases and J lost 6, with 12 bases in between. CDR1 and CDR2 from the germline V gene are LGHDT and YNNKEL (reference sequence). Here the CDR3 DNA reads TGTGCCAGCAGCCAGTACGGGACCCTCAATGAGCAGTTCTTC. It yields the protein CASSQYGTLNEQFF.

The J gene is TRBJ2-7, the V gene TRBV19, with 8 bases identical to TRBD1. CDR1 is LNHDA and CDR2 is SQIVND in the germline V gene (reference sequence). Trimming cost V 2 bases and J 1 base; bases outside gene matches: 4. CDR3 length: 15 amino acids. CDR3 coding DNA: TGTGCCAGTAGTATAACGACAGGGGCTTCCTACGAGCAGTACTTC. Translation: CASSITTGASYEQYF.

Remarks on this clone: The junction and the germline gene differ at one end; a read error may be behind it. The chain combines TRBV2 with TRBJ1-5; D uncertain. Germline V gene data show CDR1 as SNHLY and CDR2 as FYNNEI. The CDR3 has 13 amino acids. The CDR3 DNA follows: TGTGCCAGCACTGAATATCATGATCAGCCCCAGCATTTT. The encoded protein is CASTEYHDQPQHF.

This clone was found once. The chain joins TRBV27 to TRBJ1-5; D gene uncertain. The germline CDR1 and CDR2 sequences are MNHEY and SMNVEV (reference sequence). CDR3 length: 14 amino acids. With 2 bases removed from V and 1 base from J, the gap between germline ends came to 6 bases. CDR3 residues: CASSLRQSNQPQHF. The DNA for the CDR3 is TGTGCCAGCAGTTTACGGCAGAGCAATCAGCCCCAGCATTTT.

The rearrangement uses TRBV5-1 and TRBJ1-2; D uncertain. Trimming took off 0 bases at V and 4 bases at J, with 7 bases between the two ends. Germline lookup yields CDR1 SGHRS and CDR2 YFSETQ. The CDR3 is made up of 13 amino acids. CDR3 protein: CASSLGQSYGYTF. DNA of the CDR3: TGCGCCAGCAGCTTGGGCCAGAGCTATGGCTACACCTTC.

The gene calls are TRBV5-6 and TRBJ2-7; 7 positions match TRBD2. CDR1 and CDR2 (germline): SGHDT, YYEEEE. V dropped 1 base and J dropped 1; count of bases not matched to a gene: 5. The CDR3 runs 15 residues. CDR3 DNA: TGTGCCAGCAGCTTGAGCGGGATCAGGTCCTACGAGCAGTACTTC. Encoded protein: CASSLSGIRSYEQYF.

The V gene is TRBV20-1, the J gene TRBJ2-5; 10 bases are a match to TRBD2. V lost 3 bases to trimming and J lost 5 bases; unmatched junction nucleotides: 12. The CDR3 length is 16 residues. Per germline, CDR1 DFQATT and CDR2 SNEGSKA (reference sequence). This CDR3 is CSASFLAGVVGETQYF. DNA of the CDR3: TGCAGTGCTAGTTTTCTAGCGGGAGTGGTCGGGGAGACCCAGTACTTC.

The J gene is TRBJ2-1, the V gene TRBV24-1; D may be TRBD2 (5 bases). The V end lost 3 bases, the J end lost 3 bases, and 14 bases lay between the germline ends. Germline values: CDR1 KGHDR, CDR2 SFDVKD. This CDR3 has 16 residues. As DNA, the CDR3 is TGTGCCACCAGTGATGCGCTAAGCGGTTTCTACAATGAGCAGTTCTTC. Protein product: CATSDALSGFYNEQFF.

The rearrangement links TRBV15 to TRBJ2-7; 9 nucleotides match TRBD2. Trimming took 6 bases from V and 4 from J; bases not matched to a gene: 7. Germline CDR1 reads LNHNV; CDR2 reads YYDKDF (reference sequence). This CDR3 region has 14 residues. The CDR3 reads CATSHSGSRYEQYF. CDR3 in DNA: TGTGCCACCAGTCATAGCGGGAGCCGGTACGAGCAGTACTTC. Full variable domain (outside the CDR3, taken from reference TRBV15 and TRBJ2-7): DAMVIQNPRYQVTQFGKPVTLSCSQTLNHNVMYWYQQKSSQAPKLLFHYYDKDFNNEADTPDNFQSRRPNTSFCFLDIRSPGLGDTAMYLCATSHSGSRYEQYFGPGTRLTVT.

V is TRBV2 and J is TRBJ1-4; TRBD1 agrees at 8 bases. Germline-derived CDR1 and CDR2 are SNHLY and FYNNEI. The CDR3 length is 14 residues. V lost 6 bases and J lost 8; bases outside the gene matches: 8. CDR3 bases: TGTGCCAGCAGGTTGACAGGGGCGCTGGAAAAACTGTTTTTT. Translating it yields CASRLTGALEKLFF.

This chain links TRBV4-1 with TRBJ1-1; D is perhaps TRBD1 (5 bases). V shed 2 bases and J shed 0 bases, with 16 bases lying between them. The CDR3 has 17 amino acids. Germline assignment: CDR1 MGHRA and CDR2 YSYEKL. The CDR3, as DNA: TGCGCCAGCAGCCAATTTCCCGAGGGGTCCTTGAACACTGAAGCTTTCTTT. Its protein product is CASSQFPEGSLNTEAFF.

V and J are TRBV5-1 and TRBJ2-2; no clear D. V shed 0 bases and J shed 0 bases, with 6 bases lying between them. CDR1 and CDR2 from the germline V gene are SGHRS and YFSETQ. This CDR3 contains 15 residues. CDR3 nucleotide sequence: TGCGCCAGCAGCTTGGCCGTTCCGAACACCGGGGAGCTGTTTTTT. Protein: CASSLAVPNTGELFF. Looking up the rest from reference TRBV5-1 and TRBJ2-2 gives the full variable domain: KAGVTQTPRYLIKTRGQQVTLSCSPISGHRSVSWYQQTPGQGLQFLFEYFSETQRNKGNFPGRFSGRQFSNSRSEMNVSTLELGDSALYLCASSLAVPNTGELFFGEGSRLTVL.

In nucleotides, the CDR3 is TGTGCCAGCAGTTTAACGGGGACCTATAATTCACCCCTCCACTTT. Its translation is CASSLTGTYNSPLHF. V is TRBV28 and J is TRBJ1-6; D not certain. Germline CDR1 is MDHEN and CDR2 is SYDVKM. Trimming pared 2 bases from V and 2 bases from J, leaving 7 bases between. The CDR3 covers 15 residues.